The entry below describes one TCR beta chain. The antigen it recognizes is unknown. No clone much larger than this one lies a single base away; base qualities are absent. The germline V gene gives CDR1 as SGHRS and CDR2 as YFSETQ. V drops 1 base and J drops 7 bases, leaving 20 bases in between. There are 16 amino acids in the CDR3, from cysteine to phenylalanine inclusive. Only CDR3 DNA remains: 48 bases, in frame from the first base. Donors were about 36 systemically healthy Caucasian individuals from Russia aged roughly 6 to 90 years. Each donor gave about 9.7 milliliters of peripheral blood, drawn into EDTA-treated Vacutainer tubes. PBMCs were isolated by Ficoll-Paque density-gradient centrifugation, with at least 6 million obtained per sample. Trizol reagent was used to extract total RNA from the PBMCs, yielding at least 5.5 micrograms per sample. The percentages of naive CD45RAhigh/CD27high T cells were determined by flow cytometry on a PBMC aliquot from every donor.

The library relied on 5' RACE. The sequencer listed for this sample is Illumina HiSeq 2500. A second roughly 6 to 11 cycle PCR used a sample-barcoded 5' primer and a J-beta primer mix. A template-switch 5' adaptor carrying 12 random nucleotides introduced a unique molecular identifier onto each TCR beta cDNA molecule. Each sample yielded at least 2.5 million CDR3-containing paired-end reads. The Mint cDNA synthesis kit, primed by a TRBC-specific oligonucleotide, was used to synthesize first-strand cDNA from all RNA. All cDNA was treated with uracil-DNA glycosylase and then went through a first 18-cycle PCR with the universal primers M1SS and BC2_uni_R. In the original analysis: Normalization of each sample was performed by random selection of 1 million high-quality reads, each carrying a distinct molecular identifier. Reads with shared molecular identifiers were discarded instead of being binned into consensus sequences. CDR3 identification, clonotype clustering and error correction used MiTCR with a Q25 quality threshold and the strictest error-elimination algorithm. A nonparametric unseen species model with Euler transformation was used to estimate lower-bound total TCR beta diversity. TCRdb reanalyzed the raw reads on its own, using fastp at Q25 for trimming and MiXCR for clone calling, and kept in-frame beta chains. Every CDR3 protein is listed once, alongside the most common genes and DNA of its rows. The V and J calls, along with clone size, are taken from TCRdb and not from the paper's own processing. This sample lists about 1 million distinct CDR3 sequences; 35% to 50% were detected once. The top ten clones comprise approximately 20% of the sample.

This entry comes from a study of blood T cells in healthy people across ages (dated by TCRdb to the mid-2010s). For the wider study: Template switching captured roughly one uniquely barcoded TCR beta cDNA molecule per two T cells in model experiments. Using deep sequencing normalized with unique cDNA molecular identifiers, the study measured how TCR beta repertoire diversity changes with age. The donors were divided into four age groups: young (average roughly 15 years), middle-aged (about 40), aged (about 60) and long-lived (roughly 88). To avoid experimental bias, donors of different ages were distributed randomly across sequencing lanes. For two donors (one aged 18 to 30 and one aged 80 or older), the study analyzed two additional independent replicas of 1 million unique cDNA reads from the same blood draw.

The paper's findings and limits, for the study overall: Compared with the aged group, the long-lived group had more naive CD4+ T cells, fewer expanded clones and increased TCR diversity, suggesting age selection. Observed TCR beta diversity per million T cells fell roughly linearly with age, and a significant reduction was already apparent by age around 36. Estimates of total diversity from one million sequenced T cells were regarded as lower bounds and underestimates. Donor CMV infection status was unknown, potentially confounding age-related changes in expanded clonotypes. There was a strong correlation between observed TCR beta diversity and the percentage of naive T cells measured by flow cytometry. Because profiling used bulk unsorted PBMCs, naive and antigen-experienced compartments could not be compared conclusively.

The rearrangement joined TRBV5-1 to TRBJ1-2; there is no confident call for the D gene. The source material was blood. The clonotype was recovered from a woman aged 55-69 years in good health. The CDR3 sequence is CASSLYTSPEVRGYTF. The nucleotide sequence reads TGCGCCAGCAGCTTGTACACAAGCCCTGAAGTCCGTGGCTACACCTTC.